The 5 T cell receptor beta chains below all came from one sample that was sequenced in a study of blood T cell repertoires in COVID-19. The table came from immunoSEQ multiplex PCR; TCRdb's copy has only in-frame clones and leaves some out. The repertoire includes 100,000 to 150,000 clones, around 90% of them detected once, and 3% to 4% sits in the top ten. The sample consisted of peripheral blood. These receptors originate from a man aged 45-65 years with active COVID-19.

The rearrangement joins TRBV19 to TRBJ2-2; TRBD2 aligns across 11 bases. V dropped 5 bases and J dropped 4; count of bases not matched to a gene: 12. The CDR3 spans 18 residues. Looked up from germline, CDR1 is LNHDA and CDR2 is SQIVND (reference sequence). This CDR3 reads CASSLLGSGRVGTGELFF. CDR3 coding DNA: TGTGCCAGTAGTCTCCTGGGTAGCGGGAGGGTGGGCACCGGGGAGCTGTTTTTT.

The rearrangement uses TRBV13 and TRBJ2-2; a weak D match, TRBD2 (5 bases). The CDR3 is 15 amino acids. Trimming cost V 5 bases and J 2 bases, with 12 bases left between them. The germline CDR1 and CDR2 sequences are PRHDT and FYEKMQ (reference sequence). The CDR3 region is CASSPSRLNTGELFF. CDR3 nucleotide sequence: TGTGCCAGCAGCCCTAGCAGACTCAACACCGGGGAGCTGTTTTTT.

V and J are TRBV7-9 and TRBJ2-5; 8 positions match TRBD1. CDR1 and CDR2 (germline): SEHNR, FQNEAQ (reference sequence). V was pared by 5 bases and J by 2 bases, with 10 bases of the junction left unmatched. The CDR3 runs 16 residues. CDR3 nucleotides: TGTGCCAGCAGCCCGGGACAGGCTACCCTGCAAGAGACCCAGTACTTC. Protein: CASSPGQATLQETQYF.

The genes are TRBV9 and TRBJ1-3, with 8 nucleotides matching TRBD1. Germline CDR1 reads SGDLS; CDR2 reads YYNGEE. CDR3 length equals 15 residues. V shed 1 base and J 3 bases; nucleotides not matched to a gene: 3. The CDR3 loop reads CASSVQGAGGNTIYF. The CDR3 bases are TGTGCCAGCAGCGTACAGGGGGCGGGTGGAAACACCATATATTTT.

The chain joins TRBV7-9 to TRBJ1-5; 7 nucleotides agree with TRBD1. Looked up from germline, CDR1 is SEHNR and CDR2 is FQNEAQ (reference sequence). The V and J ends lost 5 bases and 2 bases, in that order; junction bases with no gene match: 6. CDR3 size: 15 residues. This CDR3 is CASSPIGQGNQPQHF. The CDR3 nucleotides read TGTGCCAGCAGCCCCATAGGACAGGGCAATCAGCCCCAGCATTTT.